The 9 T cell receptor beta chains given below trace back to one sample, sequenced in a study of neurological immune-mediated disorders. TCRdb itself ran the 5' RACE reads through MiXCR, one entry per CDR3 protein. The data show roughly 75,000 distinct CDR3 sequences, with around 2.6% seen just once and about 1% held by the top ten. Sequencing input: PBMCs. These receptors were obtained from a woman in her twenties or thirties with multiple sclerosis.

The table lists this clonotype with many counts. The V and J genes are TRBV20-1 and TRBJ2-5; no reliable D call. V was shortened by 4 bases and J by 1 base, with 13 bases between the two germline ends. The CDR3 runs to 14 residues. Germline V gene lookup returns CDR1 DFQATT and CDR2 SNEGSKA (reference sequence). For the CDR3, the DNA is TGCAGTGCTATACAGTACGGAGCCCAAGAGACCCAGTACTTC. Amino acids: CSAIQYGAQETQYF.

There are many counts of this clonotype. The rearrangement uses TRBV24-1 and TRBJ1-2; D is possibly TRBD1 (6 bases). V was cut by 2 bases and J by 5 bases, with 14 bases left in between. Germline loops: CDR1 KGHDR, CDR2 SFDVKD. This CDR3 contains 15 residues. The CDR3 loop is CATSDSRGRAYGYTF. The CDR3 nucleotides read TGTGCCACCAGTGATTCCAGGGGAAGGGCGTATGGCTACACCTTC.

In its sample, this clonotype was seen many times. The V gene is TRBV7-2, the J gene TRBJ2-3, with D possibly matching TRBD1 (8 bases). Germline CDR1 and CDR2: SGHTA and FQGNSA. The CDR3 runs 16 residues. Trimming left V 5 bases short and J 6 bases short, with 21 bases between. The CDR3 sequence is CASSPQGASGYDTQYF. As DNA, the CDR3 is TGTGCCAGCAGCCCGCAGGGGGCTAGCGGTTACGATACGCAGTATTTT.

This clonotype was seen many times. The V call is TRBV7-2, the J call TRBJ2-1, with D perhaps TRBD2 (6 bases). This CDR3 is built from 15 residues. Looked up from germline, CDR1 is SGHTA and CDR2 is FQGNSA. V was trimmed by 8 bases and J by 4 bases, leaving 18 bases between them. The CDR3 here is CASADAGRSYNEQFF. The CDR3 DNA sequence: TGTGCCAGCGCCGACGCGGGACGATCGTACAATGAGCAGTTCTTC.

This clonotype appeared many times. The CDR3 region has the DNA TGTGCCAGCAGTCCTCAAGCGGGAGGTTATCCCGAGCAGTACTTC. It yields the protein CASSPQAGGYPEQYF. The chain links TRBV12-3 or TRBV12-4 to TRBJ2-7; 9 bases map to TRBD2. The J segment lost 6 bases and the V segment lost 5 bases, leaving 11 bases of the junction unmatched. The CDR3 consists of 15 residues.

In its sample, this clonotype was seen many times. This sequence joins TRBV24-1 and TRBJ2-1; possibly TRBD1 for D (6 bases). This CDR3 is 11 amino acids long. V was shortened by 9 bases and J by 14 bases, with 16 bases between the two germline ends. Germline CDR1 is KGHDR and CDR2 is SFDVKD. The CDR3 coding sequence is TGTGCCACCGGGGGCCGCTCTCCAGAGTTCTTC. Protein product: CATGGRSPEFF.

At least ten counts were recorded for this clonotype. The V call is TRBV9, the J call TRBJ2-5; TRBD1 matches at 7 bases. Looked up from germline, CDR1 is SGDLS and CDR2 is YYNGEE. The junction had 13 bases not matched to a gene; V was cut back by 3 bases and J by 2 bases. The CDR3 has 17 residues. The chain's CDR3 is CASSGRQGLPQQETQYF. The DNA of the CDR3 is TGTGCCAGCAGCGGACGACAGGGCCTGCCCCAACAAGAGACCCAGTACTTC.

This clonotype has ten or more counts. The CDR3 DNA reads TGTGCCAGCTCTACCGGGGGCACTGAAGCTTTCTTT. Protein: CASSTGGTEAFF. The rearrangement links TRBV12-3 or TRBV12-4 to TRBJ1-1; weak D call: TRBD1 (5 bases). The CDR3 loop spans 12 amino acids. Between the trimmed V and J ends, which lost 8 bases and 4 bases, there was a span of 11 bases.

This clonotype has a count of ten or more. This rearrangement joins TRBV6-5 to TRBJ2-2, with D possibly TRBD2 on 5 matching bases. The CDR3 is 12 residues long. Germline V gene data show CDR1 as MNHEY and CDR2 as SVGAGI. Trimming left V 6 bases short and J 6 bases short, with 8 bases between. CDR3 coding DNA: TGTGCCAGCAGCGGGAATCCCGGGGAGCTGTTTTTT. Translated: CASSGNPGELFF.